Listed below are T cell receptor beta chains from one sample, sequenced in a study of cytomegalovirus exposure and HLA in healthy donors. Produced via immunoSEQ multiplex PCR; TCRdb's table is partial and in-frame only. Found here are roughly 140,000 clones, roughly 91% of them singletons; the top ten hold 3% to 3.5%. The sequencing input was PBMCs. The receptors here all came from a woman aged 18-29 years in good health and CMV-seropositive. Both conserved end residues are part of each CDR3. A D gene is named only where the DNA matches it firmly.

TRBV5-1	TRBJ2-7	TRBD1	TGCGCCAGCAGGCAAACGACAGGGGGCTACGAGCAGTACTTC	CASRQTTGGYEQYF
TRBV6-1	TRBJ2-3	.	TGTGCCAGCAGTGAAACCAGACTTCACACAGATACGCAGTATTTT	CASSETRLHTDTQYF
TRBV19	TRBJ2-2	TRBD1	TGTGCCAGTACCATGGGGCTAAGGGGGCGGGTCGGGGAGCTGTTTTTT	CASTMGLRGRVGELFF
TRBV11-2	TRBJ2-4	.	TGTGCCAGCAGCCGGGCTCCGGGGAATGGAGACATTCAGTACTTC	CASSRAPGNGDIQYF
TRBV6-5	TRBJ1-1	TRBD1	TGTGCCAGCAGCCTGACAGGGAGGAACACTGAAGCTTTCTTT	CASSLTGRNTEAFF
TRBV11-3	TRBJ1-3	.	TGTGCCAGCAGCTTCGGAGTGTCCAACACCATATATTTT	CASSFGVSNTIYF
TRBV29-1	TRBJ1-1	.	TGCAGCGCGGGCGACACAGGGAGTGAAGCTTTCTTT	CSAGDTGSEAFF
TRBV5-1	TRBJ1-4	.	TGCGCCAGCAGCCTGGGGAGTGAGGAAAAACTGTTTTTT	CASSLGSEEKLFF
TRBV6-1	TRBJ1-2	.	TGTGCCAGCAGTGAAACGGGTGCAGGGTATGGCTACACCTTC	CASSETGAGYGYTF
TRBV7-8	TRBJ2-2	.	TGTGCCAGCAGCTTAAGGCTAGCGTCAGGCCCTACCGGGGAGCTGTTTTTT	CASSLRLASGPTGELFF
TRBV7-2	TRBJ2-1	.	TGTGCCAGCAGCTTATCAATCTCTGGTCTAGCGCCACGGGAGCAGTTCTTC	CASSLSISGLAPREQFF
TRBV27	TRBJ1-2	.	TGTGCCAGCAGGCTCGGGGTGGAGGGCTATGGCTACACCTTC	CASRLGVEGYGYTF
TRBV15	TRBJ2-2	.	TGTGCCACCAGCAGAGACGGGGTCGACGGGGAGCTGTTTTTT	CATSRDGVDGELFF
TRBV11-3	TRBJ2-3	TRBD2	TGTGCCAGCAGCTTACAACCGGGACTAGCGTCAGATACGCAGTATTTT	CASSLQPGLASDTQYF
TRBV7-7	TRBJ2-5	TRBD2	TGTGCTAGCAGCTCGCAAGCGGGGCGTCAAGAGACCCAGTACTTC	CASSSQAGRQETQYF
TRBV30	TRBJ1-1	.	TGTGCCTGGAGTGTGTCTCTGGGCGCTGAAGCTTTCTTT	CAWSVSLGAEAFF
TRBV6-5	TRBJ2-1	TRBD2	TGTGCCAGCAGGTTAGCGGGAGGGCCGAATGAGCAGTTCTTC	CASRLAGGPNEQFF
TRBV2	TRBJ1-2	TRBD1	TGTGCCAGCAGTGATTGGACAGGATTCCTTTATGGCTACACCTTC	CASSDWTGFLYGYTF
TRBV27	TRBJ1-4	.	TGTGCCAGCAGTGCCTATGGTGAAAAACTGTTTTTT	CASSAYGEKLFF
TRBV9	TRBJ1-1	.	TGTGCCAGCAGCGGAGGGCGGGGTCCGAACACTGAAGCTTTCTTT	CASSGGRGPNTEAFF